This TCR beta chain was found in a study of OX40 agonist ivuxolimab in advanced cancers. Across the whole study: Aged roughly 23 to 80 with a mean of approximately 57 years, they were less than 90% male. Study-wide results and caveats: Antigen specificity of clonally expanded peripheral T cells was not established. Dosing at 0.1 to 3.0 mg/kg was accompanied by clonal expansion of CD4+ and CD8+ blood T cells by week 6.

Profiling relied on immunoSEQ multiplex PCR, and the TCRdb table lists in-frame clones only, not all of them. The data hold over 60,000 clones, with 80% to 85% observed a single time. If patients had autoimmune disease history or systemic immunosuppression, they were excluded. Points on this clone: Antigen unknown.

Germline V lookup: CDR1 PRHDT, CDR2 FYEKMQ (reference sequence). The length of the CDR3 is 15 residues. The J segment lost 1 base and the V segment lost 0 bases, leaving 1 base of the junction unmatched. The chain couples TRBV13 to TRBJ1-1; 8 bases agree with TRBD1. The sequence was collected from an adult with an advanced solid tumor such as melanoma, head and neck, liver or kidney cancer. The sequenced sample was CD4+ or CD8+ T cells sorted from blood, obtained in a trial of the OX40 agonist ivuxolimab. DNA for the CDR3: TGTGCCAGCAGCTTAGGGGACAGGGAGAACACTGAAGCTTTCTTT. Protein product: CASSLGDRENTEAFF.